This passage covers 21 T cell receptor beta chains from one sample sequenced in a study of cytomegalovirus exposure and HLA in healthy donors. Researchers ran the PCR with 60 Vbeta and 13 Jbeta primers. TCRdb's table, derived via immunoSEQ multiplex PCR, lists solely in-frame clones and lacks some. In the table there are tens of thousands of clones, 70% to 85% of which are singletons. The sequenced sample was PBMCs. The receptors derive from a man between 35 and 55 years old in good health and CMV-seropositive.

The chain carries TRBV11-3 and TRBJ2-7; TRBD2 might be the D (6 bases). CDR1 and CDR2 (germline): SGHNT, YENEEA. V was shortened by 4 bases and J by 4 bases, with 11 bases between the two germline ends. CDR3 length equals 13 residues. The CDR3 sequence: CASSSGVGYEQYF. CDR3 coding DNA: TGTGCCAGCAGCTCGGGAGTAGGGTACGAGCAGTACTTC.

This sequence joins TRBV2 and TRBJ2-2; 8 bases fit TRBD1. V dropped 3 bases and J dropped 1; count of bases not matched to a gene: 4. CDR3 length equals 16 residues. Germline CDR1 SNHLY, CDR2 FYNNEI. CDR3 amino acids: CASSEGDRRNTGELFF. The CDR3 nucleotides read TGTGCCAGCAGTGAGGGGGACAGGAGGAACACCGGGGAGCTGTTTTTT.

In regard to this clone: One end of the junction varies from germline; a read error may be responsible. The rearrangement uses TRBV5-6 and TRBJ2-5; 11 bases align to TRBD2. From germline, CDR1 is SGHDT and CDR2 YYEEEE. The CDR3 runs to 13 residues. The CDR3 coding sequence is TGCGCCAACAGCTTGCTAGCGGGGGGTCCGGAGTACTTC. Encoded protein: CANSLLAGGPEYF.

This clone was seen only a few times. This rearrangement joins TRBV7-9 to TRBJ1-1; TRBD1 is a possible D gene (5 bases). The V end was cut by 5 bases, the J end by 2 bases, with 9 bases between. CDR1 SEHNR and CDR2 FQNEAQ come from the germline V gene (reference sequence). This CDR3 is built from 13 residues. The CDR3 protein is CASSVTANTEAFF. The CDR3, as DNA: TGTGCCAGCAGCGTGACAGCCAACACTGAAGCTTTCTTT.

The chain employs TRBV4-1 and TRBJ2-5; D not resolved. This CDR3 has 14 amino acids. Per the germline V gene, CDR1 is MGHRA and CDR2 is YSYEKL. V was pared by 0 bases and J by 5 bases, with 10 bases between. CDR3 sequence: CASSQDSPRETQYF. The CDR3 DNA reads TGCGCCAGCAGCCAAGATAGCCCGAGGGAGACCCAGTACTTC.

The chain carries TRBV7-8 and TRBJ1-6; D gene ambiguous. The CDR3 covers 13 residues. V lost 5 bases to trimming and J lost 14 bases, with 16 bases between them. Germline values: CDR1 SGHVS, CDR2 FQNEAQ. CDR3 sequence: CASSAEAPWSLHF. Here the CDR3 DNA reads TGTGCCAGCAGCGCCGAGGCCCCTTGGTCCCTCCACTTT.

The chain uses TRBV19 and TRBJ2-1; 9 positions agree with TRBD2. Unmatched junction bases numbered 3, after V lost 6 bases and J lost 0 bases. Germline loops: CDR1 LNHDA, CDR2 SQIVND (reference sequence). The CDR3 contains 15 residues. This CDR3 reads CASRRAGGSYNEQFF. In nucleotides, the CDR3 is TGTGCCAGTAGAAGAGCGGGGGGCTCCTACAATGAGCAGTTCTTC.

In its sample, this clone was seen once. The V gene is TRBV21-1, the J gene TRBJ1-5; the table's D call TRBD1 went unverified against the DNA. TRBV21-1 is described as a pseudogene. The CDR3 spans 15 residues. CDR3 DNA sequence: TGTGCCAGCAGCACCACACAGGGGGAGAAGGAGCCCCAGCATTTT. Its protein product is CASSTTQGEKEPQHF.

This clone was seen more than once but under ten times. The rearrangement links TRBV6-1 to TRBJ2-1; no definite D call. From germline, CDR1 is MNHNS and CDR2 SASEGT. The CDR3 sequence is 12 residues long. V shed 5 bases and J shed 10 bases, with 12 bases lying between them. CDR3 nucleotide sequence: TGTGCCAGCAGTATCAGCTCCAGGGAGCAGTTCTTC. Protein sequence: CASSISSREQFF.

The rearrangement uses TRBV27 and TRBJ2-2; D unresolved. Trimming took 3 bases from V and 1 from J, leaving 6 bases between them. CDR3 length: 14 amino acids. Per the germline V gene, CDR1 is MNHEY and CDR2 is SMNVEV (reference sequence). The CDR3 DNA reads TGTGCCAGCAGTTTCACAGAGAACACCGGGGAGCTGTTTTTT. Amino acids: CASSFTENTGELFF.

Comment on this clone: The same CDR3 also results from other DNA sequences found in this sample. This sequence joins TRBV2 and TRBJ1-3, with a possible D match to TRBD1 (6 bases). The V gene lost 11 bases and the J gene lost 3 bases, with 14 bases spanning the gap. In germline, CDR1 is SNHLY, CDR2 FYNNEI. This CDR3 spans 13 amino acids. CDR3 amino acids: CAGSRTDGNTIYF. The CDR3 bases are TGTGCCGGCTCGAGGACAGATGGAAACACCATATATTTT. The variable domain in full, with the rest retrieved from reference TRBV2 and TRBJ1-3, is EPEVTQTPSHQVTQMGQEVILRCVPISNHLYFYWYRQILGQKVEFLVSFYNNEISEKSEIFDDQFSVERPDGSNFTLKIRSTKLEDSAMYFCAGSRTDGNTIYFGEGSWLTVV.

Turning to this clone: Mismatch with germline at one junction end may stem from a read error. CDR3 DNA: TGTGCCAGCACTGAATATCTCTCCGGGACAGCCAACTATGGCTACACCTTC. Its translation: CASTEYLSGTANYGYTF. The V call is TRBV6-1, the J call TRBJ1-2; 7 bases are shared with TRBD1. The CDR3 length is 17 residues. Germline CDR1 reads MNHNS; CDR2 reads SASEGT.

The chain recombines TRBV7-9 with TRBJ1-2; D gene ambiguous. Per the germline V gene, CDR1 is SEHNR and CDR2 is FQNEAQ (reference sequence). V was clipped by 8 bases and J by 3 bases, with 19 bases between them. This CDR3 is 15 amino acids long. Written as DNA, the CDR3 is TGTGCCAGCGCCATACCGGCGGGGATTTACTATGGCTACACCTTC. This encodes CASAIPAGIYYGYTF.

CDR3 protein: CASSDLALRGPDEQYF. As DNA, the CDR3 is TGTGCCAGCAGTGATTTAGCCCTCAGGGGGCCCGACGAGCAGTACTTC. The chain combines TRBV2 with TRBJ2-7, with 8 bases aligning to TRBD1. This CDR3 is 16 amino acids long. V lost 3 bases and J lost 5; bases outside the gene matches: 12. CDR1 and CDR2 from the germline V gene are SNHLY and FYNNEI.

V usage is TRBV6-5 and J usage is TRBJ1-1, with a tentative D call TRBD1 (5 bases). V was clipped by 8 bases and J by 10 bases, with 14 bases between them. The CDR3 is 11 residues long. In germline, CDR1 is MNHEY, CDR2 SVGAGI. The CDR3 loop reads CASSNGGGAFF. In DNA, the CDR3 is TGTGCCAGCTCTAACGGGGGGGGAGCTTTCTTT.

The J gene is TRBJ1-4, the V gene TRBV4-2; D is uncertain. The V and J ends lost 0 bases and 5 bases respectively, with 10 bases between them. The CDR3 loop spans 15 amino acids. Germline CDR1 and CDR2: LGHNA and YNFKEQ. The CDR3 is CASSQEGGKNEKLFF. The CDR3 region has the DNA TGTGCCAGCAGCCAAGAGGGAGGGAAAAATGAAAAACTGTTTTTT.

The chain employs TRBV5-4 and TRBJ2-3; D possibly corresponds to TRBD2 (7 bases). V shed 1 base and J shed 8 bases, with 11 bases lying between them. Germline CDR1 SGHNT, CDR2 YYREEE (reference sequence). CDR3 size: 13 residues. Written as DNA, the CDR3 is TGTGCCAGCAGCTTGCGGGGGGCCCGTACGCAGTATTTT. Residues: CASSLRGARTQYF.

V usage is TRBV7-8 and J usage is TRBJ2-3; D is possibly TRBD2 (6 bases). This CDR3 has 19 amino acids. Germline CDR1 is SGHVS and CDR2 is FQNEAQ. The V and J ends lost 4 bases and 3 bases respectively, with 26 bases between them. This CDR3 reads CASSSMGRSTSYLTDTQYF. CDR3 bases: TGTGCCAGCAGCTCGATGGGACGATCCACTAGCTATCTAACAGATACGCAGTATTTT.

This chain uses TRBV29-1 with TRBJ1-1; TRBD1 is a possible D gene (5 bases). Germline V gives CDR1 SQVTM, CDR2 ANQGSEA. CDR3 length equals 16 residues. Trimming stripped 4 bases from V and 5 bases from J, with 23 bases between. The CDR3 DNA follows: TGCAGCGTTGCGGGAGAGACAGAGACTTTGGGAACTGAAGCTTTCTTT. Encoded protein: CSVAGETETLGTEAFF.

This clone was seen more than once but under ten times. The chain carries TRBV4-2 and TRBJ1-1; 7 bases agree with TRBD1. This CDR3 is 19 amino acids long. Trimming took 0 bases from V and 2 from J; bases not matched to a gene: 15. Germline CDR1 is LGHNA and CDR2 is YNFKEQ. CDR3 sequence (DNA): TGTGCCAGCAGCCAAGAGGGGAATCAACCGGGACAGCTAAACACTGAAGCTTTCTTT. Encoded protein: CASSQEGNQPGQLNTEAFF.

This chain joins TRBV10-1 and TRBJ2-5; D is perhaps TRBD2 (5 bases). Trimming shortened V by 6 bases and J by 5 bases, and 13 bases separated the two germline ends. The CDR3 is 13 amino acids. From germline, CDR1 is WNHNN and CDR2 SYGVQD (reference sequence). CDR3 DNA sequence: TGCGCCAGCAGCGGAACGACGGGGGAGACCCAGTACTTC. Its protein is CASSGTTGETQYF.